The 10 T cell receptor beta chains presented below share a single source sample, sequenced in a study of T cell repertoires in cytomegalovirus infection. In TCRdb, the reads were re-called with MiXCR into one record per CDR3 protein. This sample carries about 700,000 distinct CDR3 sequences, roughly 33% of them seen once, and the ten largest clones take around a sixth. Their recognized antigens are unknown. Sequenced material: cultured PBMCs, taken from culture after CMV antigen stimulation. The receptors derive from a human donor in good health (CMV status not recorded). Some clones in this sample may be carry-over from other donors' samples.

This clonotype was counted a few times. The CDR3 sequence is CASSFGLSAGANVLTF. In DNA, the CDR3 is TGTGCCAGCAGCTTTGGTTTATCCGCTGGGGCCAACGTCCTGACTTTC. The gene calls are TRBV9 and TRBJ2-6, with D unresolved. The CDR3 sequence is 16 residues long. From germline, CDR1 is SGDLS and CDR2 YYNGEE. The V and J ends lost 4 bases and 2 bases respectively, with 13 bases between them.

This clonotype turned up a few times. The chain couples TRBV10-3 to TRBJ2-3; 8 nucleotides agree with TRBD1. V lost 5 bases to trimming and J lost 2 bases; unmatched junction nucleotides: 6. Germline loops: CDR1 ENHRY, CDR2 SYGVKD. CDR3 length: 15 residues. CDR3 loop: CAISSPGGSTDTQYF. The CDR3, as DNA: TGTGCCATCAGTTCCCCAGGGGGCTCCACAGATACGCAGTATTTT.

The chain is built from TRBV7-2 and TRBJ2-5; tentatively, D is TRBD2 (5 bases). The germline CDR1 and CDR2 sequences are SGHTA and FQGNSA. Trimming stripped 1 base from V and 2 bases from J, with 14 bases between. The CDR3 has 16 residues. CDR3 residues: CASSLVGGGSQETQYF. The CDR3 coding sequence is TGTGCCAGCAGCTTAGTTGGAGGAGGTTCGCAAGAGACCCAGTACTTC. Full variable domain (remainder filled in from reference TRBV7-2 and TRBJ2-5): GAGVSQSPSNKVTEKGKDVELRCDPISGHTALYWYRQSLGQGLEFLIYFQGNSAPDKSGLPSDRFSAERTGGSVSTLTIQRTQQEDSAVYLCASSLVGGGSQETQYFGPGTRLLVL.

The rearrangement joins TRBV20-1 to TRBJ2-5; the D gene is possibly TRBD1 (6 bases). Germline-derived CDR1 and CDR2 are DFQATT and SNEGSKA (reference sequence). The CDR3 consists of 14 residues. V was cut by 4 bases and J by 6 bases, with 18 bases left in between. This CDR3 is CSATEPDSRQTQYF. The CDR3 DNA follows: TGCAGTGCTACAGAACCGGACAGTCGACAGACCCAGTACTTC.

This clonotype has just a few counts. In DNA, the CDR3 is TGTGCCAGCAGCTTACGGAGCGTCTCCTACAATGAGCAGTTCTTC. It is translated as CASSLRSVSYNEQFF. V gene TRBV11-3 combines with J gene TRBJ2-1; D uncertain. The germline gives CDR1 SGHNT, CDR2 YENEEA. V shed 2 bases and J shed 0 bases, with 8 bases lying between them. The CDR3 length is 15 residues.

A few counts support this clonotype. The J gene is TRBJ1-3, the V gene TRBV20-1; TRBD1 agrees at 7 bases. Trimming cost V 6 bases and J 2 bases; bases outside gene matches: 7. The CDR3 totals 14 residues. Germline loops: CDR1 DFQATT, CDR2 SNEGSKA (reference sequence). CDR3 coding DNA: TGCAGTGCCGACAGGGAAGGCGCTGGAAACACCATATATTTT. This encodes CSADREGAGNTIYF.

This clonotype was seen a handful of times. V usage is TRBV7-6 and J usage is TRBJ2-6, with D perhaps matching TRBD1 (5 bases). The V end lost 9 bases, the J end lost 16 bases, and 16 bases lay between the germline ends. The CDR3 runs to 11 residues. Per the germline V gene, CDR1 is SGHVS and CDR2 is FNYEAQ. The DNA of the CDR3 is TGTGCCAGTGCGACAGTCCCACCACTGACTTTC. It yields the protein CASATVPPLTF.

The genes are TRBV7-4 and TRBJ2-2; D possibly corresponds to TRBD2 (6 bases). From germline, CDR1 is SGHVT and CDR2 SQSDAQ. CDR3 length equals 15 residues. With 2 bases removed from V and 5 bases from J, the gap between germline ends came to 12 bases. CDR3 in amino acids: CASSLLADRTGELFF. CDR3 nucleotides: TGTGCCAGCAGCTTATTAGCGGATCGGACCGGGGAGCTGTTTTTT. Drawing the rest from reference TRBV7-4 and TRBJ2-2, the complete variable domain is GAGVSQSPRYKVAKRGRDVALRCDSISGHVTLYWYRQTLGQGSEVLTYSQSDAQRDKSGRPSGRFSAERPERSVSTLKIQRTEQGDSAVYLCASSLLADRTGELFFGEGSRLTVL.

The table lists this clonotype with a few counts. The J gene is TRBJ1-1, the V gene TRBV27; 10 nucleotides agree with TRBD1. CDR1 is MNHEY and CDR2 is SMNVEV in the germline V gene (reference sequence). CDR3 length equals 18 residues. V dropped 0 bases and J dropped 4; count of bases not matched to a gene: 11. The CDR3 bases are TGTGCCAGCAGTTTATCCCTAGACAGGGGGCGCCGGGGCACTGAAGCTTTCTTT. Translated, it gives CASSLSLDRGRRGTEAFF.

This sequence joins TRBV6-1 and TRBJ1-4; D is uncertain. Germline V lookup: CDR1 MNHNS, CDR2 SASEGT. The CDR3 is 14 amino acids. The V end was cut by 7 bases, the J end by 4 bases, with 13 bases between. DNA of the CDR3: TGTGCCAGCACAGAAAGGGCCCTTAATGAAAAACTGTTTTTT. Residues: CASTERALNEKLFF.